This T cell receptor beta chain derives from a study of T-cell reconstitution after alpha-beta-depleted transplantation in children. Looked up from germline, CDR1 is SGHTA and CDR2 is FQGTGA. This CDR3 contains 15 residues. V lost 2 bases and J lost 4, with 11 bases in between. TCRbeta library construction was performed incorporating unique molecular identifiers. TCRdb independently ran MiXCR on the PCR reads; one entry per CDR3 protein. The sample lists roughly 400,000 distinct CDR3 sequences, about a fifth occurring once. Sequencing used PBMCs from the stem cell graft donor, obtained from the stem cell graft. The J gene is TRBJ2-2, the V gene TRBV7-3; D is unresolved. This receptor was identified in a human donor who donated a stem cell graft to a child with acute myeloid leukemia. The CDR3 nucleotides are TGTGCCAGCAGCTTAGATTTAACGACCACCGGGGAGCTGTTTTTT. Amino acid sequence: CASSLDLTTTGELFF.